These 3 T cell receptor beta chains were sequenced from one sample in a study of shared clonotypes between healthy human individuals. Data came from immunoSEQ multiplex PCR; TCRdb stores just in-frame clones and leaves some out. The profile shows approximately 500,000 clones, about 95% of them singletons. The sample consisted of naive CD4+ T cells sorted from blood. As to subset: CD45RA+ positively selected. The origin of the receptors is a woman in her twenties or thirties in good health.

The V call is TRBV18, the J call TRBJ2-6; possibly TRBD1 for D (6 bases). This CDR3 spans 19 amino acids. V lost 3 bases and J 0 bases, leaving 18 bases between the germline ends. The germline V gene encodes CDR1 KGHSH and CDR2 LQKENI. Here the CDR3 reads CASSPRPGHPTSGANVLTF. The CDR3 DNA reads TGTGCCAGCTCACCTCGACCGGGACATCCGACCTCTGGGGCCAACGTCCTGACTTTC.

The chain uses TRBV6-5 and TRBJ2-2; D may match TRBD1 or TRBD2 (5 bases each). Germline lookup yields CDR1 MNHEY and CDR2 SVGAGI. This CDR3 region has 15 residues. Between the trimmed V and J ends, which lost 6 bases and 0 bases, there was a span of 11 bases. DNA of the CDR3: TGTGCCAGCAGCCGGGACCCAGCGAACACCGGGGAGCTGTTTTTT. It codes for CASSRDPANTGELFF.

J is TRBJ2-3 and V is TRBV7-9; a weak D match, TRBD1 (6 bases). The CDR3 has 13 residues. V was cut by 5 bases and J by 5 bases, with 11 bases left in between. Germline CDR1 is SEHNR and CDR2 is FQNEAQ (reference sequence). In nucleotides, the CDR3 is TGTGCCAGCAGCCAGGGGTGGGAAGATACGCAGTATTTT. Amino acids: CASSQGWEDTQYF.